These 16 T cell receptor beta chains were sequenced from one sample in a study of blood T cells in healthy people across ages. Primed by a sample-barcoded 5' primer and a J-beta primer mix, a second PCR proceeded for roughly 7 to 11 cycles. Via MiXCR, TCRdb re-called the 5' RACE reads, giving one row per CDR3 protein. Of roughly 900,000 distinct CDR3 sequences listed, more than 25% are singletons. The sequencing input was blood. Receptor source: a woman over 75 in good health.

The rearrangement uses TRBV7-9 and TRBJ1-6, with 10 bases fitting TRBD1. The ends lost 5 bases at V and 7 bases at J; junction bases unmatched: 11. Germline V gene sequence: CDR1 SEHNR, CDR2 FQNEAQ (reference sequence). The CDR3 totals 17 residues. CDR3: CASSKPGTGVKNSPLHF. The DNA of the CDR3 is TGTGCCAGCAGCAAACCCGGGACAGGGGTTAAGAATTCACCCCTCCACTTT.

This clonotype has just one count. A much larger clone differs from this one at a single base, so this may be a read error. The rearrangement links TRBV2 to TRBJ2-7, with D perhaps matching TRBD1 or TRBD2 (6 bases each). The CDR3 extends over 13 amino acids. Germline lookup yields CDR1 SNHLY and CDR2 FYNNEI. Trimming removed 6 bases from V and 7 bases from J, with 16 bases in between. As DNA, the CDR3 is TGTGCCAGCAGACGACAGGCGGGGAATGAGCAGTACTTC. Translating gives CASRRQAGNEQYF.

This clonotype showed up many times. The chain links TRBV19 to TRBJ1-2; D gene unclear. V lost 3 bases to trimming and J lost 1 base, with 6 bases between them. CDR3 length: 13 residues. Per germline, CDR1 LNHDA and CDR2 SQIVND (reference sequence). The CDR3 nucleotides are TGTGCCAGTAGTATTAGCCTTAACTATGGCTACACCTTC. It is translated as CASSISLNYGYTF.

This clonotype was recorded many times. The J gene is TRBJ2-5, the V gene TRBV20-1; 10 bases map to TRBD1. This CDR3 comprises 13 residues. V gave up 6 bases and J gave up 4 bases; unmatched junction bases: 5. Germline lookup yields CDR1 DFQATT and CDR2 SNEGSKA (reference sequence). Written as DNA, the CDR3 is TGCAGTGCCAGACAGGGGGCCGTAGAGACCCAGTACTTC. Translation gives CSARQGAVETQYF.

In regard to this clonotype: Given a much more abundant clone one base away, this may be a read error. CDR3 bases: TGTGCCAGCAGTTACGGGACTAGCGGGGGGCGACAAGAGACCCAGTTCTTC. Amino acid sequence: CASSYGTSGGRQETQFF. J is TRBJ2-1 and V is TRBV6-2 or TRBV6-3; the match to TRBD2 covers 15 bases. V was clipped by 2 bases and J by 13 bases; unmatched bases: 12. CDR3 length: 17 amino acids. Germline CDR1 and CDR2: MNHEY and SVGEGT.

In the case of this clonotype: Just one base apart from a much larger clone, this may be a read error. This chain connects TRBV20-1 to TRBJ2-1, with TRBD2 matching 12 bases. Germline V lookup: CDR1 DFQATT, CDR2 SNEGSKA (reference sequence). CDR3 length: 15 residues. Trimming removed 6 bases from V and 14 bases from J; junction bases left unmatched: 17. Written as DNA, the CDR3 is TGCAGTGCCGTCGGGCTAGCGGGGGGGGTCGTCGGAGAGTTCTTC. Encoded protein: CSAVGLAGGVVGEFF.

This clonotype was seen more than once but under ten times. This may be a read error: a much more frequent sequence differs by one nucleotide. The chain links TRBV6-6 to TRBJ2-1; D perhaps matches TRBD1 (6 bases). The better agreement between TRBJ2-7 and the DNA end casts doubt on the J call. There are 15 residues in the CDR3. Per germline, CDR1 MNHNY and CDR2 SVGAGI (reference sequence). CDR3 amino acids: CASNPDRSSYNEQYF. CDR3 in DNA: TGTGCCAGCAACCCCGACAGGAGCTCCTACAATGAGCAGTACTTC.

J is TRBJ1-1 and V is TRBV7-2, with TRBD1 as a possible D gene (5 bases). The CDR3 extends over 14 amino acids. Germline-derived CDR1 and CDR2 are SGHTA and FQGNSA. Trimming took 5 bases from V and 6 from J, leaving 16 bases between them. CDR3 amino acids: CASSPRRGESEAFF. The CDR3 DNA reads as TGTGCCAGCAGCCCCCGGAGGGGCGAGTCTGAAGCTTTCTTT.

As for this clonotype: A much bigger clone sits one base away, suggesting this may be a read error. The CDR3 coding sequence is TGCGCCAGCAGCTTGGTGCCAGTAGGCTCCTACAATGAGCAGTACTTC. Translation gives CASSLVPVGSYNEQYF. The chain employs TRBV5-1 and TRBJ2-1, with D hard to call. Gene TRBJ2-7 matches the end of the DNA better, so the J call may be wrong. Germline V CDR1 and CDR2: SGHRS, YFSETQ. CDR3 length equals 16 residues.

This clonotype was found many times. The rearrangement links TRBV5-1 to TRBJ2-3; maybe TRBD1 (6 bases). V was pared by 2 bases and J by 6 bases, with 13 bases between. Germline V gives CDR1 SGHRS, CDR2 YFSETQ. This CDR3 spans 14 amino acids. The CDR3 protein is CASSFDRSEDTQYF. CDR3 bases: TGCGCCAGCAGCTTTGACAGGTCCGAGGATACGCAGTATTTT. The variable domain in full, with the rest retrieved from reference TRBV5-1 and TRBJ2-3, is KAGVTQTPRYLIKTRGQQVTLSCSPISGHRSVSWYQQTPGQGLQFLFEYFSETQRNKGNFPGRFSGRQFSNSRSEMNVSTLELGDSALYLCASSFDRSEDTQYFGPGTRLTVL.

Concerning this clonotype: A much bigger clone sits one base away, suggesting this may be a read error. The J gene is TRBJ2-3, the V gene TRBV4-2; D possibly corresponds to TRBD1 (5 bases). The V gene's germline CDR1 is LGHNA and CDR2 YNFKEQ. This CDR3 spans 14 amino acids. This chain's CDR3 is CASSQGTSEDTRYF. CDR3 nucleotides: TGTGCCAGCAGCCAAGGGACATCGGAAGATACGCGGTATTTT.

This chain uses TRBV6-5 with TRBJ2-5, with D perhaps given as TRBD1 or TRBD2 (5 bases each). Per the germline V gene, CDR1 is MNHEY and CDR2 is SVGAGI. This CDR3 spans 16 amino acids. Trimming removed 0 bases from V and 0 bases from J, with 11 bases in between. The CDR3 DNA is TGTGCCAGCAGTTACTCGACGGGACGGAACCAAGAGACCCAGTACTTC. It yields the protein CASSYSTGRNQETQYF.

This clonotype appeared many times. The chain carries TRBV12-3 or TRBV12-4 and TRBJ1-5; 7 bases fit TRBD1. Unmatched junction bases numbered 7, after V lost 7 bases and J lost 4 bases. CDR3 size: 14 residues. CDR3 coding DNA: TGTGCCAGCACCCTGGGACAGCGAAATCAGCCCCAGCATTTT. This encodes CASTLGQRNQPQHF.

Details on this clonotype: One end of the junction is discordant with germline, which a read error may explain. The chain links TRBV4-3 to TRBJ2-1, with 7 bases lining up with TRBD1. Germline V gives CDR1 LGHNA, CDR2 YSLEER. CDR3 length: 15 residues. The CDR3: CASGQDRTGPNEQFF. DNA for the CDR3: TGCGCCAGCGGCCAAGATAGGACAGGTCCCAACGAGCAGTTCTTC.

On this clonotype itself: This may arise from a read error, as a much more abundant clone is one base away. The chain links TRBV7-9 to TRBJ2-3; D is perhaps TRBD1 or TRBD2 (6 bases each). The V and J ends lost 1 base and 4 bases respectively, with 18 bases between them. CDR1 SEHNR and CDR2 FQNEAQ come from the germline V gene (reference sequence). CDR3 length equals 17 residues. The CDR3 loop reads CASSLGSGGIQADTQYF. Here the CDR3 DNA reads TGTGCCAGCAGCTTAGGCTCCGGGGGCATCCAGGCAGATACGCAGTATTTT.

There are a few counts of this clonotype. The gene calls are TRBV6-2 or TRBV6-3 and TRBJ2-7; 7 nucleotides agree with TRBD1. Germline V gene lookup returns CDR1 MNHEY and CDR2 SVGEGT. The CDR3 sequence is 15 residues long. V shed 2 bases, J shed 11 bases, and the junction held 15 bases outside the gene matches. In DNA form, the CDR3 reads TGTGCCAGCAGTTACCGGCCGCCCGCTACAGGGGAGAAGTACTTC. Its translation: CASSYRPPATGEKYF.